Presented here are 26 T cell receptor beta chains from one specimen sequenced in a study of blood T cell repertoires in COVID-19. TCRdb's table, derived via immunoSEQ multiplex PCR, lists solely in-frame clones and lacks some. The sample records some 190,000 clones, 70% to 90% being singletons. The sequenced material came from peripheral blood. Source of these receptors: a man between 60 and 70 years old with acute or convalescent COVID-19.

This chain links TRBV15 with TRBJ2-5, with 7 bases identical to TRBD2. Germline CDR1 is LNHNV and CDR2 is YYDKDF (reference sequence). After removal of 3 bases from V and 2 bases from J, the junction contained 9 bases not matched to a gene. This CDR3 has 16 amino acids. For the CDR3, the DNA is TGTGCCACCAGCAGGTCTACCGGGACTACTCAAGAGACCCAGTACTTC. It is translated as CATSRSTGTTQETQYF.

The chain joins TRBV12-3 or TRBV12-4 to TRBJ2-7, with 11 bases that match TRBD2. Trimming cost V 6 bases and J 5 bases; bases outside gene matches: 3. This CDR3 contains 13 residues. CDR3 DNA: TGTGCCAGCAGACTAGCGGGAGCCCACGAGCAGTACTTC. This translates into CASRLAGAHEQYF.

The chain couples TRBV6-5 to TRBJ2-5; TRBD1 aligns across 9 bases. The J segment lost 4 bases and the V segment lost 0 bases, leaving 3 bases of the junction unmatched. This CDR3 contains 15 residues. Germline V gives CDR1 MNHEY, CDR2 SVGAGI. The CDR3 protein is CASSYSGTGRETQYF. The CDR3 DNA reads TGTGCCAGCAGTTACTCGGGGACAGGGAGAGAGACCCAGTACTTC.

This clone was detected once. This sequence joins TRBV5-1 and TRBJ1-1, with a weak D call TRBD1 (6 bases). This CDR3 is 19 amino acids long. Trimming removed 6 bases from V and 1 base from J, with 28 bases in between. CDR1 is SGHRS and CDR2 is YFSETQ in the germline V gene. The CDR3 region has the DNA TGCGCCAGCACCAGGGGTCCCAAAACAGGGCATAATCCGAACACTGAAGCTTTCTTT. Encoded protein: CASTRGPKTGHNPNTEAFF.

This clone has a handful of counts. The CDR3 protein is CASSQAGVDTQYF. The CDR3 nucleotides are TGTGCCAGCAGCCAAGCGGGAGTGGATACGCAGTATTTT. The V gene is TRBV7-2, the J gene TRBJ2-3, with 8 bases matching TRBD2. CDR1 and CDR2 (germline): SGHTA, FQGNSA. Losses at the gene ends were 5 bases for V and 6 bases for J; bases not matched to a gene: 4. This CDR3 is built from 13 residues.

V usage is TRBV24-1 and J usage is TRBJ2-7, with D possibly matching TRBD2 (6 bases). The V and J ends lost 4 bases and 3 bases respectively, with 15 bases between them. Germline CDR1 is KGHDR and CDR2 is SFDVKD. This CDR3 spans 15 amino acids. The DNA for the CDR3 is TGTGCCACCAGTGACCCCAATGGGGGGTACTACGAGCAGTACTTC. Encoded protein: CATSDPNGGYYEQYF.

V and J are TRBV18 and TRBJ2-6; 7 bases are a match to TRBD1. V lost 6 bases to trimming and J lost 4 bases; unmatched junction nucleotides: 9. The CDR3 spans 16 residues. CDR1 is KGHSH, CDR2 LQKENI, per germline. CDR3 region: CASSKTGMAGANVLTF. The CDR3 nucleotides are TGTGCCAGCTCCAAGACAGGGATGGCCGGGGCCAACGTCCTGACTTTC.

CDR3 residues: CASSLGTATNEKLFF. The CDR3, as DNA: TGTGCCAGTAGTTTGGGGACTGCAACTAATGAAAAACTGTTTTTT. The V gene is TRBV19, the J gene TRBJ1-4; a weak D match, TRBD1 (5 bases). CDR1 is LNHDA and CDR2 is SQIVND in the germline V gene (reference sequence). The CDR3 contains 15 residues. V lost 5 bases to trimming and J lost 0 bases, with 10 bases between them.

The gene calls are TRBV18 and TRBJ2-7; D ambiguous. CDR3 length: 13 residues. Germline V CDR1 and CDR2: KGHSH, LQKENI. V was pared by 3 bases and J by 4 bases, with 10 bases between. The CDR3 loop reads CASSPVSKYEQYF. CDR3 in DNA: TGTGCCAGCTCACCTGTAAGCAAATACGAGCAGTACTTC.

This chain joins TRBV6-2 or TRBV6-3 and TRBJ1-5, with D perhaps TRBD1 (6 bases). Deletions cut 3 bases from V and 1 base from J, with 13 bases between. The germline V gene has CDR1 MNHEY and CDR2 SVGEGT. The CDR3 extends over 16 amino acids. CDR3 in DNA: TGTGCCAGCAGTTATTCGGGGGGCGCCAGCAATCAGCCCCAGCATTTT. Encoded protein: CASSYSGGASNQPQHF.

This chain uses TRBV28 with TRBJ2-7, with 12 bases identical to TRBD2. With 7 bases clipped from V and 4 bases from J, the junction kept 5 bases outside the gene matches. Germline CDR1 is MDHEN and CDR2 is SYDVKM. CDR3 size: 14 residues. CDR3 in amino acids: CASNTGLAGYEQYF. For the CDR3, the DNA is TGTGCCAGCAATACGGGACTAGCGGGTTACGAGCAGTACTTC.

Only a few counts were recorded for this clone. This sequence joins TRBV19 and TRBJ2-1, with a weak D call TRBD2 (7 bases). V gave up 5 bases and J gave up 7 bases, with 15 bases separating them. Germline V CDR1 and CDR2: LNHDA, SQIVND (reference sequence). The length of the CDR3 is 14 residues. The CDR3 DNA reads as TGTGCCAGTAGTTTGGGGGGGGCACGGAATGAGCAGTTCTTC. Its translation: CASSLGGARNEQFF.

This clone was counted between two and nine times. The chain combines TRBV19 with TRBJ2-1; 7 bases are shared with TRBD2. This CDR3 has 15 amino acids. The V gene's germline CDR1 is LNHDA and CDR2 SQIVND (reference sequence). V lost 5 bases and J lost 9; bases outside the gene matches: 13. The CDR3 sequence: CASSGPGLSWIEQFF. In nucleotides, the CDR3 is TGTGCCAGTAGTGGTCCGGGACTAAGTTGGATTGAGCAGTTCTTC. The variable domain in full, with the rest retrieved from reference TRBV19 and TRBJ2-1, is DGGITQSPKYLFRKEGQNVTLSCEQNLNHDAMYWYRQDPGQGLRLIYYSQIVNDFQKGDIAEGYSVSREKKESFPLTVTSAQKNPTAFYLCASSGPGLSWIEQFFGPGTRLTVL.

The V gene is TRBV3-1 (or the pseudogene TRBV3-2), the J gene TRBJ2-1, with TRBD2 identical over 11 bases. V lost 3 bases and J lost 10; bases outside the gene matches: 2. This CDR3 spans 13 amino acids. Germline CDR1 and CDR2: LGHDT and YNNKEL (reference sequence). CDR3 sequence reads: CASSQRLAGEQFF. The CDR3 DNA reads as TGTGCCAGCAGCCAGCGACTAGCGGGGGAGCAGTTCTTC.

CDR3 sequence (DNA): TGTGCCAGCAGTCTCTCCGGGACAGTTTCCTCCGGGGAGCTGTTTTTT. Its translation: CASSLSGTVSSGELFF. The chain combines TRBV27 with TRBJ2-2; 7 nucleotides match TRBD1. V was pared by 5 bases and J by 6 bases, with 12 bases of the junction left unmatched. The germline V gene has CDR1 MNHEY and CDR2 SMNVEV (reference sequence). The CDR3 length is 16 residues.

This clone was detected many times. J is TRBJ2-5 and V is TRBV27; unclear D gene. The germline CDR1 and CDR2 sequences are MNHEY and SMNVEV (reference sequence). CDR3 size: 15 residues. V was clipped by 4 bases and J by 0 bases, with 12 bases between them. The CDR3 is CASSSPLRYQETQYF. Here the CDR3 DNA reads TGTGCCAGCAGTTCACCGCTGAGGTACCAAGAGACCCAGTACTTC.

Here the CDR3 reads CASSDYEGYEQYF. As DNA, the CDR3 is TGTGCCAGCAGTGATTATGAGGGCTACGAGCAGTACTTC. V gene TRBV2 combines with J gene TRBJ2-7, with a weak D call TRBD2 (5 bases). V was pared by 3 bases and J by 3 bases, with 9 bases between. Germline CDR1 SNHLY, CDR2 FYNNEI. CDR3 length: 13 residues.

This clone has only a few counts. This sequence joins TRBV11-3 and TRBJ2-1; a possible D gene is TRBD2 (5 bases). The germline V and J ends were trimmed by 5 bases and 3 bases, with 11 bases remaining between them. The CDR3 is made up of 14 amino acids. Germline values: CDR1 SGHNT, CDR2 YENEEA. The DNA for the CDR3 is TGTGCCAGCAGCCCCGCCGGGGACTACAATGAGCAGTTCTTC. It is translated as CASSPAGDYNEQFF.

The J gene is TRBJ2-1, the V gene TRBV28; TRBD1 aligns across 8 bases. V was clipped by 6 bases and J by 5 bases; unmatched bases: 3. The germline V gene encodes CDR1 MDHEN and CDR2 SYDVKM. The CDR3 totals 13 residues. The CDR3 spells CASRSGQDNEQFF. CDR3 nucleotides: TGTGCCAGCAGGTCGGGACAGGACAATGAGCAGTTCTTC.

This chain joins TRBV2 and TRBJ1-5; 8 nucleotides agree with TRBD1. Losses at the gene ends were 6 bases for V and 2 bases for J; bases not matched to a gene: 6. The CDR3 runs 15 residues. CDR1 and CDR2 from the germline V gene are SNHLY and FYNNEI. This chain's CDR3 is CASSGQGMRNQPQHF. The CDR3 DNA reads TGTGCCAGCAGCGGACAGGGTATGCGCAATCAGCCCCAGCATTTT. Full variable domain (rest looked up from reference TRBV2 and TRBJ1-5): EPEVTQTPSHQVTQMGQEVILRCVPISNHLYFYWYRQILGQKVEFLVSFYNNEISEKSEIFDDQFSVERPDGSNFTLKIRSTKLEDSAMYFCASSGQGMRNQPQHFGDGTRLSIL.

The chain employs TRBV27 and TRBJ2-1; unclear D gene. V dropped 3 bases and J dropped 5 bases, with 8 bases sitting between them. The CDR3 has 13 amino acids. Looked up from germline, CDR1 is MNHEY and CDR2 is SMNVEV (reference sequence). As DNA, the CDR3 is TGTGCCAGCAGTTTGTCTCTAAACAATGAGCAGTTCTTC. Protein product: CASSLSLNNEQFF.

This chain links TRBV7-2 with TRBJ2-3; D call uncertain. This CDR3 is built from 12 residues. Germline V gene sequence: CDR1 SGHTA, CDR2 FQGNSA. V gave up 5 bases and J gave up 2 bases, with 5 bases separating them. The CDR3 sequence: CASSPFTDTQYF. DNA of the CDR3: TGTGCCAGCAGCCCCTTCACAGATACGCAGTATTTT.

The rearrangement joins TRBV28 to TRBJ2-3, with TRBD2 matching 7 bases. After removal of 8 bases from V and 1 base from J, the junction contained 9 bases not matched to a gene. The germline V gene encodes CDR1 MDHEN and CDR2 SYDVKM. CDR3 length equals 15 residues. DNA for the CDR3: TGTGCCAGCGTCTTGGGGGGGTGGGGCACAGATACGCAGTATTTT. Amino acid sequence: CASVLGGWGTDTQYF.

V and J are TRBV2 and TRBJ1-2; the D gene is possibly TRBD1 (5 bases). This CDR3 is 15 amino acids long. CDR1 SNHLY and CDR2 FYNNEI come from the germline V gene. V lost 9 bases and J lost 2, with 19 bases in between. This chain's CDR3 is CASGVEGVGNYGYTF. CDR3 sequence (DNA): TGTGCCAGTGGGGTCGAAGGGGTAGGGAACTATGGCTACACCTTC.

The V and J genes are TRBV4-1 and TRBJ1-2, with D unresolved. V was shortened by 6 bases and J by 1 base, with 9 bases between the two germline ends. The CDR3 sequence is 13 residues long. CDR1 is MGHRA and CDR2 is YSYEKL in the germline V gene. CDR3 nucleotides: TGCGCCAGCAGTCTAGATGGTAACTATGGCTACACCTTC. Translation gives CASSLDGNYGYTF.

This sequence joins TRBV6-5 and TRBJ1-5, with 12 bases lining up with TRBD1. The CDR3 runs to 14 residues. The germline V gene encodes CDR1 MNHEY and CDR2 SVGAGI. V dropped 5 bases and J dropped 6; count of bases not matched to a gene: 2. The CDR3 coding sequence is TGTGCCAGCAGTCCGGGACAGGGGGCTCAGCCCCAGCATTTT. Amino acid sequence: CASSPGQGAQPQHF.